These 32 T cell receptor beta chains were sequenced from one sample in a study of neurological immune-mediated disorders. TCRdb re-called the 5' RACE reads through MiXCR, storing one row per CDR3 protein. The profile shows tens of thousands of distinct CDR3 sequences, roughly 12% of them singletons. Material for sequencing was PBMCs. The receptors derive from a female donor in good health.

J is TRBJ2-5 and V is TRBV29-1, with D unclear. Deletions cut 3 bases from V and 9 bases from J, with 11 bases between. Germline V lookup: CDR1 SQVTM, CDR2 ANQGSEA. The CDR3 is 11 residues long. The CDR3 protein is CSVDEVTAQYF. The CDR3 nucleotides read TGCAGCGTTGACGAGGTAACGGCCCAGTACTTC.

This clonotype was seen many times. J is TRBJ1-5 and V is TRBV12-3 or TRBV12-4; D not resolved. The CDR3 is 13 amino acids. The V and J ends lost 6 bases and 7 bases respectively, with 13 bases between them. In DNA, the CDR3 is TGTGCCAGCAGCCGAAAGACGGAACAGCCCCAGCATTTT. It yields the protein CASSRKTEQPQHF.

This clonotype is classed as medium-sized (0.01 to 0.1%). The chain combines TRBV5-6 with TRBJ2-1; D possibly matches TRBD1 or TRBD2 (5 bases each). The CDR3 loop spans 20 amino acids. Deletions cut 4 bases from V and 3 bases from J, with 29 bases between. The V gene's germline CDR1 is SGHDT and CDR2 YYEEEE. The CDR3 bases are TGTGCCAGCAGCGGGGGACCTAAACCAGGAGTAGGCTACGACTACAATGAGCAGTTCTTC. Residues: CASSGGPKPGVGYDYNEQFF. Using reference TRBV5-6 and TRBJ2-1 for the parts outside the CDR3, the full variable domain is DAGVTQSPTHLIKTRGQQVTLRCSPKSGHDTVSWYQQALGQGPQFIFQYYEEEERQRGNFPDRFSGHQFPNYSSELNVNALLLGDSALYLCASSGGPKPGVGYDYNEQFFGPGTRLTVL.

For this clonotype: This may be a read error: a much more frequent sequence differs by one nucleotide. The genes are TRBV20-1 and TRBJ2-7; TRBD2 matches at 11 bases. This CDR3 region has 14 residues. Per germline, CDR1 DFQATT and CDR2 SNEGSKA (reference sequence). V lost 5 bases to trimming and J lost 9 bases; unmatched junction nucleotides: 12. CDR3 in DNA: TGCAGTGCTGGGCCGGGACTAGCGGAGGCCATGCAGTACTTC. Translation: CSAGPGLAEAMQYF.

In its sample, this clonotype was seen many times. The rearrangement uses TRBV11-2 and TRBJ1-1, with TRBD1 matching over 7 bases. J lost 0 bases, V lost 1 base, and 2 bases had no gene match. Germline-derived CDR1 and CDR2 are SGHAT and FQNNGV. The CDR3 extends over 15 amino acids. Here the CDR3 DNA reads TGTGCCAGCAGCTTAGCGGGACAGATGAACACTGAAGCTTTCTTT. It is translated as CASSLAGQMNTEAFF. Filled out from reference TRBV11-2 and TRBJ1-1, the complete variable domain reads EAGVAQSPRYKIIEKRQSVAFWCNPISGHATLYWYQQILGQGPKLLIQFQNNGVVDDSQLPKDRFSAERLKGVDSTLKIQPAKLEDSAVYLCASSLAGQMNTEAFFGQGTRLTVV.

This clonotype was seen ten or more times. CDR3 DNA sequence: TGTGCCAGCAGCCAAGATCCGGTCGGCAATCAGCCCCAGCATTTT. This codes for CASSQDPVGNQPQHF. The genes are TRBV3-1 and TRBJ1-5; D remains unclear. V was shortened by 0 bases and J by 2 bases, with 8 bases between the two germline ends. CDR1 is LGHDT and CDR2 is YNNKEL in the germline V gene (reference sequence). The CDR3 runs to 15 residues. The full variable domain, its missing parts supplied by reference TRBV3-1 and TRBJ1-5, is DTAVSQTPKYLVTQMGNDKSIKCEQNLGHDTMYWYKQDSKKFLKIMFSYNNKELIINETVPNRFSPKSPDKAHLNLHINSLELGDSAVYFCASSQDPVGNQPQHFGDGTRLSIL.

This clonotype was recorded at least ten times. This chain uses TRBV6-5 with TRBJ1-1; no firm D call. Trimming left V 7 bases short and J 8 bases short, with 20 bases between. Germline CDR1 MNHEY, CDR2 SVGAGI. The CDR3 totals 14 residues. The CDR3 nucleotides read TGTGCCAGCATCAGCCGACGGGATAGTCCCGAAGCTTTCTTT. It yields the protein CASISRRDSPEAFF.

The chain combines TRBV20-1 with TRBJ1-2; TRBD1 is a possible D gene (5 bases). The V end was cut by 2 bases, the J end by 4 bases, with 14 bases between. Per the germline V gene, CDR1 is DFQATT and CDR2 is SNEGSKA (reference sequence). This CDR3 is built from 14 residues. The CDR3 nucleotides are TGCAGTGCTAGAATAAAGGGGCCATCCTATGGCTACACCTTC. It specifies CSARIKGPSYGYTF.

This clonotype appeared a few times. The chain uses TRBV3-1 and TRBJ2-1; 8 nucleotides match TRBD1. In germline, CDR1 is LGHDT, CDR2 YNNKEL (reference sequence). V shed 0 bases, J shed 9 bases, and the junction held 7 bases outside the gene matches. This CDR3 contains 15 residues. In DNA form, the CDR3 reads TGTGCCAGCAGCCAAGACAGGGGGCGAGTAGGTGAGCAGTTCTTC. Its translation is CASSQDRGRVGEQFF.

This clonotype was detected ten times or more. The genes are TRBV30 and TRBJ1-1; weak D call: TRBD1 (5 bases). The CDR3 is 15 amino acids. Trimming took off 3 bases at V and 1 base at J, with 15 bases between the two ends. CDR1 is GTSNPN and CDR2 is SVGIG in the germline V gene (reference sequence). The CDR3 nucleotides read TGTGCCTGGAGCCCCATCCGGGGGAGGAACACTGAAGCTTTCTTT. This translates into CAWSPIRGRNTEAFF.

V usage is TRBV5-5 and J usage is TRBJ2-1, with 8 bases lining up with TRBD2. The germline CDR1 and CDR2 sequences are SGHKS and YYEKEE (reference sequence). The CDR3 is 16 amino acids. The ends lost 5 bases at V and 8 bases at J; junction bases unmatched: 15. CDR3 region: CASRLLLTGGPHEQFF. The CDR3 region has the DNA TGTGCCAGCAGACTCCTCCTAACGGGAGGGCCACATGAGCAGTTCTTC.

CDR3 sequence reads: CASSLGADHGYTF. For the CDR3, the DNA is TGTGCCAGCAGCTTGGGGGCAGACCATGGCTACACCTTC. V usage is TRBV5-5 and J usage is TRBJ1-2, with no clear D. The CDR3 runs 13 residues. Trimming took 0 bases from V and 6 from J, leaving 9 bases between them. CDR1 and CDR2 from the germline V gene are SGHKS and YYEKEE (reference sequence).

The table lists this clonotype with many counts. The V call is TRBV5-1, the J call TRBJ1-2; 9 bases are a match to TRBD1. The V segment lost 4 bases and the J segment 4 bases; nucleotides outside the gene matches: 5. Looked up from germline, CDR1 is SGHRS and CDR2 is YFSETQ. The CDR3 runs to 14 residues. CDR3 amino acids: CASSDQTGGYGYTF. The CDR3 DNA reads as TGCGCCAGCAGCGACCAGACAGGGGGCTATGGCTACACCTTC.

This clonotype has at least ten counts. The chain employs TRBV7-8 and TRBJ2-1; D tentatively fits TRBD1 or TRBD2 (5 bases each). Trimming pared 4 bases from V and 7 bases from J, leaving 17 bases between. Germline assignment: CDR1 SGHVS and CDR2 FQNEAQ. The CDR3 runs to 15 residues. CDR3 loop: CASSSGPASINEQFF. In DNA, the CDR3 is TGTGCCAGCAGCTCGGGACCCGCGTCGATAAATGAGCAGTTCTTC.

This clonotype was counted ten times or more. The CDR3 DNA reads TGTGCCAGCAGCATTCGCGGGGGGAGCACCGGGGAGCTGTTTTTT. Its protein product is CASSIRGGSTGELFF. The gene calls are TRBV9 and TRBJ2-2, with TRBD2 matching over 8 bases. The CDR3 sequence is 15 residues long. With 4 bases clipped from V and 4 bases from J, the junction kept 6 bases outside the gene matches. Germline loops: CDR1 SGDLS, CDR2 YYNGEE.

With regard to this clonotype: This may arise from a read error, as a much more abundant clone is one base away. The chain joins TRBV10-2 to TRBJ2-1; no reliable D call. There are 11 residues in the CDR3. Germline V lookup: CDR1 WSHSY, CDR2 SAAADI. V lost 9 bases and J 4 bases, leaving 7 bases between the germline ends. The CDR3, as DNA: TGCGCCAGAACCCGATACAATGAGCAGTTCTTC. Translated: CARTRYNEQFF.

The V call is TRBV5-1, the J call TRBJ2-1; 9 nucleotides align to TRBD1. Germline V gene sequence: CDR1 SGHRS, CDR2 YFSETQ. With V trimmed by 2 bases and J by 7 bases, 7 bases remained unmatched. This CDR3 contains 15 residues. The CDR3: CASSFGQGMGNEQFF. CDR3 DNA: TGCGCCAGCAGCTTTGGACAGGGGATGGGGAATGAGCAGTTCTTC.

This chain joins TRBV11-2 and TRBJ2-7; the match to TRBD1 covers 7 bases. V lost 3 bases to trimming and J lost 2 bases; unmatched junction nucleotides: 7. This CDR3 spans 15 amino acids. CDR1 SGHAT and CDR2 FQNNGV come from the germline V gene. CDR3 amino acids: CASSLNRDSAYEQYF. The CDR3 bases are TGTGCCAGCAGCTTGAACCGGGACAGCGCCTACGAGCAGTACTTC.

This clonotype has ten or more counts. The rearrangement joins TRBV11-2 to TRBJ1-5, with D possibly being TRBD1 (6 bases). CDR3 size: 14 residues. Germline CDR1 is SGHAT and CDR2 is FQNNGV. The V end lost 5 bases, the J end lost 6 bases, and 14 bases lay between the germline ends. The CDR3 region has the DNA TGTGCCAGCAGCGTAGGGGGAAAGGGTCAGCCCCAGCATTTT. It specifies CASSVGGKGQPQHF.

Turning to this clonotype: One base away lies a much larger clone, so this may be a sequencing read error. The chain employs TRBV29-1 and TRBJ1-1; D not certain. The CDR3 has 10 amino acids. The germline CDR1 and CDR2 sequences are SQVTM and ANQGSEA. The CDR3 nucleotides are TGCAGCGGTGTGAACACTGAAGTTTTCTTT. Translating gives CSGVNTEVFF.

This clonotype came up many times. This chain joins TRBV30 and TRBJ1-1; D ambiguous. Germline loops: CDR1 GTSNPN, CDR2 SVGIG (reference sequence). The V and J ends lost 0 bases and 7 bases respectively, with 12 bases between them. The CDR3 totals 13 residues. CDR3 nucleotide sequence: TGTGCCTGGAGTGTAGGGTCCAGTTTTGAAGCTTTCTTT. Translation gives CAWSVGSSFEAFF.

The chain combines TRBV28 with TRBJ1-2; tentatively, D is TRBD1 (5 bases). The CDR3 contains 14 residues. Germline values: CDR1 MDHEN, CDR2 SYDVKM. The ends were cut back, 3 bases at V and 4 bases at J, with 12 bases in the middle. As DNA, the CDR3 is TGTGCCAGCAGTTTTCGAGGACAATTCTATGGCTACACCTTC. Its protein is CASSFRGQFYGYTF.

Details on this clonotype: This could be a read error, since a much larger clone is one nucleotide away. This chain links TRBV6-2 or TRBV6-3 with TRBJ2-7; 8 bases match TRBD2. V lost 7 bases, J lost 7 bases, and 27 bases stayed unmatched. Germline CDR1 is MNHEY and CDR2 is SVGEGT. This CDR3 is built from 19 residues. For the CDR3, the DNA is TGTGCCAGCACCAGAGGTTTGAGCGGGAGTTTGCACCTGCTAGTGGAGCAGTACTTC. It codes for CASTRGLSGSLHLLVEQYF.

As to this clonotype: Because the CDR3 is missing its conserved closing phenylalanine or tryptophan, this is likely a read error. The chain joins TRBV20-1 to TRBJ2-4; D might be TRBD1 (5 bases). This CDR3 has 15 residues. The germline gives CDR1 DFQATT, CDR2 SNEGSKA (reference sequence). The CDR3 DNA reads TGTAGTGCTAGGGGTGGTTGGTTGGCCAAAAACATTCAGTACTTA. Translating gives CSARGGWLAKNIQYL.

At least ten counts were recorded for this clonotype. This rearrangement joins TRBV5-1 to TRBJ2-2, with 8 bases matching TRBD1. The V gene end was trimmed by 1 base and the J gene end by 7 bases; junction bases not matched to a gene: 6. Per the germline V gene, CDR1 is SGHRS and CDR2 is YFSETQ. This CDR3 has 15 amino acids. CDR3 sequence (DNA): TGCGCCAGCAGCTTGTGGACAGGGCATGGCGGGGAGCTGTTTTTT. It translates to CASSLWTGHGGELFF. Filled out from reference TRBV5-1 and TRBJ2-2, the complete variable domain reads KAGVTQTPRYLIKTRGQQVTLSCSPISGHRSVSWYQQTPGQGLQFLFEYFSETQRNKGNFPGRFSGRQFSNSRSEMNVSTLELGDSALYLCASSLWTGHGGELFFGEGSRLTVL.

This clonotype was seen many times. The genes are TRBV2 and TRBJ1-1, with D uncertain. V was shortened by 5 bases and J by 7 bases, with 11 bases between the two germline ends. The germline V gene has CDR1 SNHLY and CDR2 FYNNEI. This CDR3 has 12 amino acids. The CDR3 protein is CASSQNGGEAFF. The CDR3 DNA sequence: TGTGCCAGCAGTCAGAACGGTGGTGAAGCTTTCTTT.

This clonotype was observed at least ten times. This chain connects TRBV5-1 to TRBJ1-5; D gene unclear. The CDR3 has 15 residues. The ends were cut back, 0 bases at V and 6 bases at J, with 13 bases in the middle. Germline CDR1 reads SGHRS; CDR2 reads YFSETQ. CDR3 bases: TGCGCCAGCAGCTTGGCTGGCGGTACCAGTCAGCCCCAGCATTTT. Its protein product is CASSLAGGTSQPQHF.

This clonotype was counted at least ten times. CDR3 sequence: CASSFEQSLINQPQHF. The CDR3 bases are TGTGCCAGCAGTTTCGAACAGAGCCTAATCAATCAGCCCCAGCATTTT. The chain has TRBV12-3 or TRBV12-4 and TRBJ1-5; D not resolved. The CDR3 extends over 16 amino acids. V lost 3 bases to trimming and J lost 3 bases, with 15 bases between them.

At least ten counts were recorded for this clonotype. The chain recombines TRBV29-1 with TRBJ1-4; D gene ambiguous. This CDR3 spans 15 amino acids. Germline V CDR1 and CDR2: SQVTM, ANQGSEA. V was clipped by 6 bases and J by 0 bases, with 14 bases between them. The CDR3 DNA sequence: TGCAGCGTAGGCCAACCAGCGGCAACTAATGAAAAACTGTTTTTT. It translates to CSVGQPAATNEKLFF.

This clonotype has at least ten counts. This chain joins TRBV7-8 and TRBJ2-1; a weak D match, TRBD2 (6 bases). Trimming left V 2 bases short and J 0 bases short, with 17 bases between. The V gene's germline CDR1 is SGHVS and CDR2 FQNEAQ. CDR3 length equals 18 residues. The CDR3: CASSLLPPGRGSYNEQFF. The CDR3 DNA reads as TGTGCCAGCAGCTTACTTCCCCCCGGGCGGGGCTCCTACAATGAGCAGTTCTTC.

This clonotype has a count of ten or more. The rearrangement links TRBV29-1 to TRBJ1-1, with 8 positions matching TRBD1. CDR3 length equals 13 residues. Per the germline V gene, CDR1 is SQVTM and CDR2 is ANQGSEA. V lost 3 bases to trimming and J lost 4 bases; unmatched junction nucleotides: 4. As DNA, the CDR3 is TGCAGCGTTGACGGACAGGGCGGCACTGAAGCTTTCTTT. Protein product: CSVDGQGGTEAFF.

This clonotype appeared many times. This rearrangement joins TRBV24-1 to TRBJ1-4, with D unresolved. V dropped 2 bases and J dropped 13 bases, with 7 bases sitting between them. In germline, CDR1 is KGHDR, CDR2 SFDVKD. The CDR3 runs 11 residues. The CDR3 nucleotides read TGTGCCACCAGTGATTCCGGGAGACTGTTTTTT. Protein product: CATSDSGRLFF.